These 4 T cell receptor beta chains were all obtained from the same sample, sequenced in a study of breast tumors, draining lymph nodes, adjacent tissues. Axillary draining lymph nodes of breast cancer patients supplied the node samples. One entry per CDR3 protein, called by TCRdb with MiXCR from the multiplex PCR reads. The data contain around 190,000 distinct CDR3 sequences, 33% of them singletons. Source material: axillary lymph node tissue. Source of these receptors: a female donor with breast cancer. Some clones in this sample may be carry-over from other donors' samples.

The chain employs TRBV10-3 and TRBJ2-3, with D unclear. This CDR3 comprises 13 residues. From germline, CDR1 is ENHRY and CDR2 SYGVKD. Trimming removed 2 bases at V and 2 bases at J, with 5 bases between. CDR3 coding DNA: TGTGCCATCAGTGAGCGGAACACAGATACGCAGTATTTT. Its translation: CAISERNTDTQYF.

CDR3 amino acids: CASRSMKNSPLHF. CDR3 nucleotide sequence: TGTGCCAGCCGTTCTATGAAAAATTCACCCCTCCACTTT. The rearrangement uses TRBV12-3 or TRBV12-4 and TRBJ1-6, with D uncertain. The CDR3 covers 13 residues. V dropped 8 bases and J dropped 7 bases, with 12 bases sitting between them.

This clonotype was seen only a few times. The rearrangement links TRBV11-2 to TRBJ1-1; D remains unclear. The CDR3 loop spans 14 amino acids. Germline V CDR1 and CDR2: SGHAT, FQNNGV. Trimming removed 3 bases at V and 5 bases at J, with 13 bases between. CDR3 in DNA: TGTGCCAGCAGCTTCGGTACGGGGAGGACTGAAGCTTTCTTT. It yields the protein CASSFGTGRTEAFF.

The chain carries TRBV24-1 and TRBJ1-3; D remains unclear. The V end lost 5 bases, the J end lost 0 bases, and 16 bases lay between the germline ends. The CDR3 has 17 amino acids. The germline V gene encodes CDR1 KGHDR and CDR2 SFDVKD. The CDR3 nucleotides are TGTGCCACCAGTGCGGGCCTGGGAAGGCTCTCTGGAAACACCATATATTTT. Translated, it gives CATSAGLGRLSGNTIYF.